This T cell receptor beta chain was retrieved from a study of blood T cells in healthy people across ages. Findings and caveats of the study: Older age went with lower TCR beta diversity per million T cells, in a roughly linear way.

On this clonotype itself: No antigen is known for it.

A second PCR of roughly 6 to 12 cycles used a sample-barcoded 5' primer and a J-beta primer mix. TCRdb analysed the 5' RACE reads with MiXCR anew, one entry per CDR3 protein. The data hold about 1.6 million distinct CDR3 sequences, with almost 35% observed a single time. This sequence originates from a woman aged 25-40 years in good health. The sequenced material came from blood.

CDR3 DNA: TGCGCCAGCAGCCACCTAATTGAGGGAGGGCAGCTGTTTTTT. Protein: CASSHLIEGGQLFF. The gene calls are TRBV4-1 and TRBJ2-2, with TRBD2 identical over 7 bases. The germline CDR1 and CDR2 sequences are MGHRA and YSYEKL. The CDR3 consists of 14 residues. The V and J ends lost 3 bases and 12 bases, in that order; junction bases with no gene match: 10.